The next 28 T cell receptor beta chains were all read from a single sample in a study of shared clonotypes between healthy human individuals. Terminally differentiated effector memory CD45RA+ cells were excluded from the naive CD8 cells, which were CD45RO-negative and positively selected for CCR7. Measured with immunoSEQ multiplex PCR; TCRdb has only the in-frame clones, and not every one. The repertoire holds about 600,000 clones, over 95% seen once, with less than 0.13% in the top ten. Sequencing input: naive CD8+ T cells sorted from blood. The receptors come from a woman aged 25 to 45 in good health.

V and J are TRBV27 and TRBJ2-1; the D is unclear. This CDR3 is 14 amino acids long. Between the trimmed V and J ends, which lost 5 bases and 8 bases, there was a span of 16 bases. Germline assignment: CDR1 MNHEY and CDR2 SMNVEV (reference sequence). The CDR3 DNA is TGTGCCAGCAGTCTTCGGGTCCCCTCGGATGAGCAGTTCTTC. This codes for CASSLRVPSDEQFF.

The chain has TRBV27 and TRBJ2-7; TRBD2 aligns across 11 bases. CDR1 MNHEY and CDR2 SMNVEV come from the germline V gene (reference sequence). This CDR3 contains 17 residues. V lost 5 bases to trimming and J lost 2 bases; unmatched junction nucleotides: 11. The CDR3 spells CASSPALSGRGPYEQYF. CDR3 sequence (DNA): TGTGCCAGCAGTCCAGCCCTTAGCGGGAGGGGGCCCTACGAGCAGTACTTC.

The CDR3 loop reads CASSLSPGTGRGEQYF. CDR3 nucleotides: TGTGCCAGCAGTTTATCGCCCGGTACAGGACGGGGCGAGCAGTACTTC. The chain recombines TRBV27 with TRBJ2-7, with D possibly being TRBD1 or TRBD2 (5 bases each). The V end lost 0 bases, the J end lost 6 bases, and 18 bases lay between the germline ends. From germline, CDR1 is MNHEY and CDR2 SMNVEV (reference sequence). CDR3 length: 16 residues.

CDR3 nucleotide sequence: TGTGCCATCAGTGAGTCGTCAAGGACTAGCTACGAGCAGTACTTC. Its protein is CAISESSRTSYEQYF. J is TRBJ2-7 and V is TRBV10-3; 7 bases map to TRBD2. Unmatched junction bases numbered 5, after V lost 0 bases and J lost 3 bases. The CDR3 runs to 15 residues. CDR1 ENHRY and CDR2 SYGVKD come from the germline V gene.

Here the CDR3 DNA reads TGTGCCAGCAGTTACGCATTAGGGACAGTCACCGGGGAGCTGTTTTTT. The encoded protein is CASSYALGTVTGELFF. V is TRBV6-5 and J is TRBJ2-2, with 7 bases lining up with TRBD1. Germline V gives CDR1 MNHEY, CDR2 SVGAGI. The CDR3 has 16 amino acids. V lost 2 bases and J lost 4; bases outside the gene matches: 7.

This chain uses TRBV7-9 with TRBJ2-7; D is ambiguous. This CDR3 is 13 amino acids long. The V gene's germline CDR1 is SEHNR and CDR2 FQNEAQ (reference sequence). V dropped 4 bases and J dropped 4 bases, with 11 bases sitting between them. The CDR3 coding sequence is TGTGCCAGCAGCTCCACCCCAGATTACGAGCAGTACTTC. This codes for CASSSTPDYEQYF.

The chain couples TRBV4-2 to TRBJ2-7; maybe TRBD1 (6 bases). This CDR3 contains 15 residues. The V and J ends lost 0 bases and 4 bases respectively, with 13 bases between them. Germline V gene sequence: CDR1 LGHNA, CDR2 YNFKEQ. CDR3 DNA: TGTGCCAGCAGCCAAGACCGAGATGGACAGTACGAGCAGTACTTC. Its translation is CASSQDRDGQYEQYF.

The chain employs TRBV2 and TRBJ2-2, with a possible D match to TRBD2 (6 bases). The CDR3 covers 15 residues. The germline V gene has CDR1 SNHLY and CDR2 FYNNEI. V was shortened by 7 bases and J by 0 bases, with 12 bases between the two germline ends. In DNA, the CDR3 is TGTGCCAGCACCGACCGGGGGTCGAACACCGGGGAGCTGTTTTTT. It is translated as CASTDRGSNTGELFF.

This clone was detected once. The chain employs TRBV7-9 and TRBJ1-1; 9 bases map to TRBD1. CDR1 is SEHNR, CDR2 FQNEAQ, per germline (reference sequence). The CDR3 is 17 residues long. J gave up 5 bases and V 5 bases, and 15 bases lay outside the gene matches. Written as DNA, the CDR3 is TGTGCCAGCAGCAAGGGACAGGGAGGACCCCGACGGACTGAAGCTTTCTTT. Protein sequence: CASSKGQGGPRRTEAFF.

The chain couples TRBV9 to TRBJ2-3; D may be TRBD1 (5 bases). V dropped 0 bases and J dropped 0 bases, with 14 bases sitting between them. The germline gives CDR1 SGDLS, CDR2 YYNGEE. This CDR3 region has 17 residues. In nucleotides, the CDR3 is TGTGCCAGCAGCGTAGCTCCCCAACAGGACAGCACAGATACGCAGTATTTT. It encodes CASSVAPQQDSTDTQYF.

The chain has TRBV4-1 and TRBJ1-3; TRBD1 aligns across 7 bases. In germline, CDR1 is MGHRA, CDR2 YSYEKL. The CDR3 extends over 16 amino acids. After removal of 4 bases from V and 4 bases from J, the junction contained 10 bases not matched to a gene. Here the CDR3 DNA reads TGCGCCAGCAGCCCCGGAAAGGGGGCGAAGGGAAACACCATATATTTT. It encodes CASSPGKGAKGNTIYF.

V usage is TRBV30 and J usage is TRBJ1-5, with D uncertain. Deletions cut 1 base from V and 0 bases from J, with 10 bases between. CDR1 and CDR2 from the germline V gene are GTSNPN and SVGIG (reference sequence). The CDR3 has 15 amino acids. The CDR3 sequence: CAWSGPTDSNQPQHF. DNA of the CDR3: TGTGCCTGGAGTGGGCCCACCGATAGCAATCAGCCCCAGCATTTT.

The V gene is TRBV27, the J gene TRBJ2-7; 9 nucleotides line up with TRBD1. Germline V gene sequence: CDR1 MNHEY, CDR2 SMNVEV (reference sequence). V dropped 7 bases and J dropped 0; count of bases not matched to a gene: 4. This CDR3 is 14 amino acids long. The CDR3 loop reads CASTETGGSYEQYF. The CDR3 DNA sequence: TGTGCCAGCACGGAGACAGGGGGCTCCTACGAGCAGTACTTC.

V is TRBV29-1 and J is TRBJ2-7; D may be TRBD1 (6 bases). Germline V gene data show CDR1 as SQVTM and CDR2 as ANQGSEA. Trimming took off 7 bases at V and 2 bases at J, with 15 bases between the two ends. The length of the CDR3 is 13 residues. The CDR3 DNA reads TGCAGCGCATCCCCGCCAGGGGCCTACGAGCAGTACTTC. This gives the protein CSASPPGAYEQYF.

This chain links TRBV5-6 with TRBJ2-3, with D maybe TRBD1 (5 bases). This CDR3 spans 15 amino acids. Germline V CDR1 and CDR2: SGHDT, YYEEEE. Trimming pared 1 base from V and 1 base from J, leaving 10 bases between. This CDR3 is CASSLWGLGTDTQYF. CDR3 DNA sequence: TGTGCCAGCAGCTTGTGGGGCCTAGGCACAGATACGCAGTATTTT.

The CDR3 region has the DNA TGTGCCAGCAGCTTTGGGAGGGTCCCCCTAAATGAGCAGTTCTTC. It yields the protein CASSFGRVPLNEQFF. J is TRBJ2-1 and V is TRBV7-9; 7 positions agree with TRBD2. Germline CDR1 reads SEHNR; CDR2 reads FQNEAQ (reference sequence). This CDR3 is built from 15 residues. The V and J ends lost 3 bases and 7 bases, in that order; junction bases with no gene match: 9.

The chain joins TRBV27 to TRBJ2-7; D may be TRBD1 or TRBD2 (6 bases each). This CDR3 is built from 15 residues. Germline assignment: CDR1 MNHEY and CDR2 SMNVEV (reference sequence). V was clipped by 2 bases and J by 2 bases, with 13 bases between them. CDR3 in amino acids: CASSLDPGATYEQYF. The CDR3 nucleotides read TGTGCCAGCAGTTTAGATCCGGGGGCGACCTACGAGCAGTACTTC.

The chain joins TRBV13 to TRBJ2-5; TRBD1 matches at 8 bases. J was trimmed by 4 bases and V by 2 bases; bases with no gene match: 9. Germline V gene sequence: CDR1 PRHDT, CDR2 FYEKMQ (reference sequence). This CDR3 has 16 amino acids. CDR3 sequence (DNA): TGTGCCAGCAGCTTAAGGCCCCAGGGGGCGTCAGAGACCCAGTACTTC. Translated, it gives CASSLRPQGASETQYF.

Concerning this clone: Other DNA sequences within the sample encode an identical CDR3. This rearrangement joins TRBV9 to TRBJ2-1; 14 bases match TRBD2. The length of the CDR3 is 15 residues. Germline V gene lookup returns CDR1 SGDLS and CDR2 YYNGEE. The trim removed 2 bases at V and 6 bases at J, leaving 1 base unmatched. CDR3: CASSVGLAGGNEQFF. The CDR3, as DNA: TGTGCCAGCAGCGTTGGACTAGCGGGGGGCAATGAGCAGTTCTTC.

J is TRBJ2-2 and V is TRBV13, with 12 bases matching TRBD2. The V gene end was trimmed by 4 bases and the J gene end by 3 bases; junction bases not matched to a gene: 3. The CDR3 runs 16 residues. Germline V gives CDR1 PRHDT, CDR2 FYEKMQ (reference sequence). The CDR3 spells CASSYGTSGYTGELFF. The CDR3 coding sequence is TGTGCCAGCAGCTATGGGACTAGCGGGTACACCGGGGAGCTGTTTTTT.

For this clone: This same CDR3 is encoded by further DNA sequences in the sample. The rearrangement joins TRBV27 to TRBJ2-7; TRBD2 is a possible D gene (6 bases). The V gene's germline CDR1 is MNHEY and CDR2 SMNVEV (reference sequence). The CDR3 is made up of 14 amino acids. Trimming left V 6 bases short and J 0 bases short, with 12 bases between. The CDR3 sequence: CASSFAGSSYEQYF. The CDR3 DNA is TGTGCCAGCAGCTTCGCGGGGAGCTCCTACGAGCAGTACTTC.

The V gene is TRBV6-5, the J gene TRBJ1-5; 7 nucleotides line up with TRBD1. Germline trimming cut 5 bases from V and 1 base from J; bases unmatched to any gene: 2. Germline values: CDR1 MNHEY, CDR2 SVGAGI. This CDR3 region has 14 residues. The CDR3 sequence is CASSPGQSNQPQHF. The CDR3 nucleotides read TGTGCCAGCAGTCCGGGACAGAGCAATCAGCCCCAGCATTTT.

The chain combines TRBV7-8 with TRBJ1-5; 8 nucleotides agree with TRBD1. Germline V gene sequence: CDR1 SGHVS, CDR2 FQNEAQ. The ends lost 5 bases at V and 4 bases at J; junction bases unmatched: 7. CDR3 length equals 15 residues. CDR3 protein: CASSPLDRANQPQHF. DNA of the CDR3: TGTGCCAGCAGCCCATTGGACAGGGCAAATCAGCCCCAGCATTTT.

This clone has just one count. The chain joins TRBV28 to TRBJ1-2, with 10 bases lining up with TRBD1. The V segment lost 1 base and the J segment 2 bases; nucleotides outside the gene matches: 4. The length of the CDR3 is 16 residues. Germline CDR1 MDHEN, CDR2 SYDVKM. CDR3 sequence reads: CASSLYPGQGNYGYTF. The CDR3 region has the DNA TGTGCCAGCAGTTTATATCCGGGACAGGGGAACTATGGCTACACCTTC.

V is TRBV19 and J is TRBJ2-1; 9 bases fit TRBD2. Germline V gene sequence: CDR1 LNHDA, CDR2 SQIVND (reference sequence). The CDR3 is 17 residues long. V dropped 1 base and J dropped 3; count of bases not matched to a gene: 7. The DNA for the CDR3 is TGTGCCAGTAGTATAGCTCCTCCGACTAGCGGCTACAATGAGCAGTTCTTC. Translation: CASSIAPPTSGYNEQFF.

The chain uses TRBV19 and TRBJ1-2, with a tentative D call TRBD1 (5 bases). In germline, CDR1 is LNHDA, CDR2 SQIVND (reference sequence). Trimming removed 1 base at V and 8 bases at J, with 8 bases between. The CDR3 covers 12 residues. The CDR3, as DNA: TGTGCCAGTAGTATAGTAGGGGACGGCTACACCTTC. This gives the protein CASSIVGDGYTF.

This clone was seen only once. The chain couples TRBV4-1 to TRBJ1-6; 7 positions match TRBD1. This CDR3 spans 15 amino acids. Germline V gene sequence: CDR1 MGHRA, CDR2 YSYEKL. The junction had 1 base not matched to a gene; V was cut back by 0 bases and J by 5 bases. CDR3 sequence: CASSQDTGDNSPLHF. The CDR3 region has the DNA TGCGCCAGCAGCCAAGATACAGGGGATAATTCACCCCTCCACTTT.

The chain combines TRBV5-1 with TRBJ1-1; TRBD1 matches 9 bases. This CDR3 region has 15 residues. CDR1 and CDR2 (germline): SGHRS, YFSETQ. Unmatched junction bases numbered 4, after V lost 0 bases and J lost 4 bases. CDR3 DNA sequence: TGCGCCAGCAGCTTGGAGACAGGGGGGCCCACTGAAGCTTTCTTT. Amino acids: CASSLETGGPTEAFF.